The 13 T cell receptor beta chains below come from one sample, sequenced in a study of post-analysis software for immune sequencing data. Sequencing libraries made from TCR beta cDNA carried unique molecular identifiers. One entry per CDR3 protein, called by TCRdb with MiXCR from the PCR reads. The table has almost 700,000 distinct CDR3 sequences, roughly three fifths seen once; the top ten hold approximately 10%. Study outcomes and limitations: Five or six TRBV segments, TRBV5-6, TRBV5-1 and TRBV20-1 among them, were found more frequent in patients than controls.

Antigens of these TCRs are unknown. Sequenced sample: blood. These TCRs come from a girl aged 2 to 10 with multiple sclerosis.

The gene calls are TRBV20-1 and TRBJ1-4, with 8 bases fitting TRBD1. The V and J ends lost 0 bases and 7 bases, in that order; junction bases with no gene match: 4. Germline V lookup: CDR1 DFQATT, CDR2 SNEGSKA (reference sequence). The CDR3 has 14 amino acids. CDR3 sequence: CSARDGQGSEKLFF. The CDR3 coding sequence is TGCAGTGCTAGAGATGGACAGGGAAGTGAAAAACTGTTTTTT.

Of note for this clonotype: The junction and the germline gene differ at one end; a read error may be behind it. The rearrangement joins TRBV5-1 to TRBJ2-1; 14 nucleotides line up with TRBD2. The CDR3 covers 15 residues. CDR1 and CDR2 (germline): SGHRS, YFSETQ. This CDR3 is CASSFGLAGGNEQFF. CDR3 nucleotides: TGTGCCAGCAGCTTCGGACTAGCGGGAGGCAATGAGCAGTTCTTC.

The CDR3 nucleotides are TGTGCCAGCAGCGCTCAGGGGGCGGAAAATGAGCAGTTCTTC. Translation: CASSAQGAENEQFF. This rearrangement joins TRBV7-3 to TRBJ2-1; 8 bases are shared with TRBD1. The junction had 7 bases not matched to a gene; V was cut back by 5 bases and J by 7 bases. CDR3 length: 14 residues. CDR1 is SGHTA, CDR2 FQGTGA, per germline.

The chain carries TRBV9 and TRBJ1-2; TRBD1 is a possible D gene (5 bases). In germline, CDR1 is SGDLS, CDR2 YYNGEE. V was clipped by 2 bases and J by 2 bases, with 16 bases between them. CDR3 size: 16 residues. The chain's CDR3 is CASSVEGQASNYGYTF. In DNA, the CDR3 is TGTGCCAGCAGCGTGGAGGGGCAGGCTTCGAACTATGGCTACACCTTC. The full variable domain, rest sourced from reference TRBV9 and TRBJ1-2, is DSGVTQTPKHLITATGQRVTLRCSPRSGDLSVYWYQQSLDQGLQFLIQYYNGEERAKGNILERFSAQQFPDLHSELNLSSLELGDSALYFCASSVEGQASNYGYTFGSGTRLTVV.

The chain is built from TRBV7-2 and TRBJ2-7; tentatively, D is TRBD2 (5 bases). Looked up from germline, CDR1 is SGHTA and CDR2 is FQGNSA. Trimming pared 5 bases from V and 4 bases from J, leaving 15 bases between. This CDR3 contains 14 residues. This chain's CDR3 is CASSAGLAEYEQYF. CDR3 DNA sequence: TGTGCCAGCAGCGCAGGACTGGCTGAATACGAGCAGTACTTC.

On this clonotype itself: Germline is not matched at one junction end, which may reflect a read error. The CDR3: CSVPGGYSYTF. The CDR3 nucleotides read TGCAGCGTGCCAGGGGGCTATAGCTACACCTTC. The chain couples TRBV29-1 to TRBJ1-2; TRBD1 aligns across 8 bases. The germline CDR1 and CDR2 sequences are SQVTM and ANQGSEA. CDR3 length: 11 amino acids. The variable domain in full, with the rest retrieved from reference TRBV29-1 and TRBJ1-2, is SAVISQKPSRDICQRGTSLTIQCQVDSQVTMMFWYRQQPGQSLTLIATANQGSEATYESGFVIDKFPISRPNLTFSTLTVSNMSPEDSSIYLCSVPGGYSYTFGSGTRLTVV.

This clonotype occurred a few times. The gene calls are TRBV10-3 and TRBJ2-1; a weak D match, TRBD2 (5 bases). CDR3 length: 12 amino acids. Germline CDR1 is ENHRY and CDR2 is SYGVKD. Trimming cost V 5 bases and J 5 bases, with 7 bases left between them. CDR3 bases: TGTGCCATCAGTACTAGTAACAATGAGCAGTTCTTC. It codes for CAISTSNNEQFF.

The rearrangement links TRBV11-1 to TRBJ2-4, with 10 bases matching TRBD2. Germline values: CDR1 SGHAT, CDR2 FQDESV (reference sequence). The V segment lost 4 bases and the J segment 0 bases; nucleotides outside the gene matches: 3. The CDR3 covers 16 residues. CDR3 coding DNA: TGTGCCAGCAGCTCCTTAGCGGGAGGAGCCAAAAACATTCAGTACTTC. This encodes CASSSLAGGAKNIQYF.

V usage is TRBV29-1 and J usage is TRBJ2-6; 10 nucleotides agree with TRBD1. Germline V gene data show CDR1 as SQVTM and CDR2 as ANQGSEA. The CDR3 has 19 amino acids. V was pared by 0 bases and J by 0 bases, with 8 bases of the junction left unmatched. The CDR3 protein is CSVEDLSTGGNSGANVLTF. CDR3 coding DNA: TGCAGCGTTGAAGATCTGTCGACAGGGGGCAACTCTGGGGCCAACGTCCTGACTTTC.

The rearrangement joins TRBV7-2 to TRBJ2-1; D is possibly TRBD1 or TRBD2 (5 bases each). Trimming removed 2 bases from V and 3 bases from J, with 17 bases in between. Germline values: CDR1 SGHTA, CDR2 FQGNSA. There are 17 residues in the CDR3. CDR3 in amino acids: CASSLRVGVGDYNEQFF. For the CDR3, the DNA is TGTGCCAGCAGCTTAAGGGTAGGGGTCGGGGACTACAATGAGCAGTTCTTC.

The chain links TRBV7-9 to TRBJ2-1, with D maybe TRBD2 (8 bases). The CDR3 length is 17 residues. The V end lost 11 bases, the J end lost 7 bases, and 30 bases lay between the germline ends. CDR1 is SEHNR, CDR2 FQNEAQ, per germline (reference sequence). In DNA form, the CDR3 reads TGTGCCCCCACAGGGGCAGTGAATAGCGGGATTTGGAATGAGCAGTTCTTC. It yields the protein CAPTGAVNSGIWNEQFF. Full variable domain (missing parts from reference TRBV7-9 and TRBJ2-1): DTGVSQNPRHKITKRGQNVTFRCDPISEHNRLYWYRQTLGQGPEFLTYFQNEAQLEKSRLLSDRFSAERPKGSFSTLEIQRTEQGDSAMYLCAPTGAVNSGIWNEQFFGPGTRLTVL.

To note about this clonotype: Just one base apart from a much larger clone, this may be a read error. This chain joins TRBV20-1 and TRBJ2-1; 10 positions match TRBD2. The CDR3 sequence is 18 residues long. The germline V gene encodes CDR1 DFQATT and CDR2 SNEGSKA (reference sequence). The CDR3 spells CSARDGTSATPSYNKQFF. Written as DNA, the CDR3 is TGCAGTGCTAGAGATGGGACTAGCGCGACTCCTTCCTACAATAAGCAGTTCTTC.

The rearrangement joins TRBV4-1 to TRBJ2-7, with D possibly matching TRBD1 (5 bases). The V end was cut by 2 bases, the J end by 0 bases, with 14 bases between. Germline V gene sequence: CDR1 MGHRA, CDR2 YSYEKL. This CDR3 has 16 residues. CDR3 DNA sequence: TGCGCCAGCAGCCAACGGCTCACAGGCAGCTCCTACGAGCAGTACTTC. Its protein product is CASSQRLTGSSYEQYF.